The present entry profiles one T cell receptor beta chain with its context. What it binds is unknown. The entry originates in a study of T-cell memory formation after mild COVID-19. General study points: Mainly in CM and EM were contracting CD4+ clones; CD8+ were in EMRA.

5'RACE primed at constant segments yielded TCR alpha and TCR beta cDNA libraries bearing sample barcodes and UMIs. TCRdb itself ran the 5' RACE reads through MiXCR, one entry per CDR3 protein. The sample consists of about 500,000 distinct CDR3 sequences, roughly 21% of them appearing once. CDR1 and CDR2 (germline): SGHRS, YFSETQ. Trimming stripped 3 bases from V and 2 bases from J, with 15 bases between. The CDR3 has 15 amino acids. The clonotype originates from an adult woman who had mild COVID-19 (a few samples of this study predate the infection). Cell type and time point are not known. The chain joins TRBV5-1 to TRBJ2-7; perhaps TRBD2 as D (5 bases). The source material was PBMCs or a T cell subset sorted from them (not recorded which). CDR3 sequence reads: CASSSRGLRTYEQYF. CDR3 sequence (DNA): TGCGCCAGCAGCTCCCGAGGGCTTCGGACCTACGAGCAGTACTTC.